This TCR beta chain was identified in a study of glioma-infiltrating T cells after dendritic cell vaccination. The overall study: Monocyte-derived dendritic cells, cultured 6 to 7 days with IL-4 and GM-CSF, were pulsed with autologous tumor lysate. Study results and limitations: Estimated pretreatment TIL content predicted outcome after dendritic cell vaccination.

This sample's time point: after dendritic cell vaccination, including at tumor progression/relapse. Points on this clone: Antigen specificity is unknown.

TCRdb keeps only in-frame clones here, not all; method: immunoSEQ multiplex PCR. The sample includes more than 70,000 clones, about nine tenths of them seen just once. Sequenced material: blood, taken after dendritic cell vaccination. The sequence derives from a human donor with glioblastoma.

CDR3 in amino acids: CASTREGGETQYF. The CDR3 nucleotides are TGTGCCAGTACGCGGGAGGGGGGGGAGACCCAGTACTTC. The rearrangement uses TRBV19 and TRBJ2-5; 9 nucleotides match TRBD2. J gave up 5 bases and V 7 bases, and 5 bases lay outside the gene matches. Germline CDR1 and CDR2: LNHDA and SQIVND (reference sequence). The CDR3 has 13 residues. Full variable domain (missing parts from reference TRBV19 and TRBJ2-5): DGGITQSPKYLFRKEGQNVTLSCEQNLNHDAMYWYRQDPGQGLRLIYYSQIVNDFQKGDIAEGYSVSREKKESFPLTVTSAQKNPTAFYLCASTREGGETQYFGPGTRLLVL.